This T cell receptor (beta chain) came from a study of shared clonotypes between healthy human individuals. Whole-study context: Each donor's CD4 naive and CD4 memory cells filled three plates apiece, CD8 naive two, and CD8 memory one.

A single count supports this clone. The authors split each subset's genomic DNA evenly across several immunoSEQ plates. Assay: immunoSEQ multiplex PCR; the TCRdb copy retains only in-frame clones and omits some. Of about 1.1 million clones in the sample, approximately 75% were seen once. The CDR3 is 15 amino acids. V dropped 4 bases and J dropped 2; count of bases not matched to a gene: 7. The germline V gene encodes CDR1 MNHEY and CDR2 SVGAGI. Investigators divided CD4+ cells into CD45RA+ naive and CD45RA-negative memory subsets. The material sequenced was memory CD4+ T cells from PBMCs. Described subset: CD45RA-negative fraction. V gene TRBV6-5 combines with J gene TRBJ2-7, with 8 bases matching TRBD2. This receptor was identified in a young man in good health. Some clones in this sample may be carry-over from other donors' samples. CDR3: CASSLAGRNTYEQYF. CDR3 DNA: TGTGCCAGCAGTTTAGCGGGGCGAAACACCTACGAGCAGTACTTC.